This TCR beta chain was found in a study of memory CD8 T cells in hepatitis C reinfection. The wider study: Reinfection meant HCV RNA positivity after two negatives ≥60 days apart. Pre-reinfection samples were taken 55 to 20 weeks before detection.

Time point in this sample: pre-reinfection, 55 to 20 weeks before reinfection detection. TCR sequencing was done directly ex vivo on sorted cells, without expansion in vitro. TCRdb's copy holds only in-frame clones and misses some; the assay was immunoSEQ multiplex PCR. The repertoire holds under 60,000 clones, with roughly nine tenths as singletons. The sequencing input was naive CD8+ T cells sorted from blood. The receptor's source is a man between 18 and 35 years old with hepatitis C virus infection.

The CDR3 loop is CASSKGSGNRSYEQYV. In DNA form, the CDR3 reads TGTGCCAGCAGCAAAGGGTCCGGGAACAGAAGCTACGAGCAGTACGTC. The rearrangement joins TRBV21-1 to TRBJ2-7; TRBD2, as called in the table, went unchecked against the DNA. TRBV21-1 is assigned pseudogene status. The CDR3 has 16 residues.